The 10 T cell receptor beta chains below all came from one sample that was sequenced in a study of T cells in women clearing cervical HPV infection. Data came from immunoSEQ multiplex PCR; TCRdb stores just in-frame clones and leaves some out. The sample has just over 20,000 clones. Sequenced sample: blood buffy coat. These TCRs come from a woman between 18 and 75 years old with a cervical HPV16 infection that either progressed to CIN3+ or cleared (not recorded which).

The CDR3 protein is CASSIDGGTSYGQYF. CDR3 DNA (partial): TGTGCCAGTAGTATAGATGGGGGCACCTCCTATGGT. This chain connects TRBV19 to TRBJ2-4, with D possibly TRBD1 on 6 matching bases. The read finishes 3 residues shy of the CDR3 end, and the germline J gene is used to complete it. Germline CDR1 LNHDA, CDR2 SQIVND (reference sequence). The CDR3 is made up of 15 amino acids.

Concerning this clone: The read halts 3 residues ahead of the CDR3 end, with the missing end drawn from the germline J gene. The genes are TRBV7-9 and TRBJ2-7; D not resolved. V lost 3 bases to trimming and J lost 0 bases, with 12 bases between them. Germline V gene sequence: CDR1 SEHNR, CDR2 FQNEAQ (reference sequence). The CDR3 is 15 amino acids. The CDR3 reads CASSFGGQGSYEQYF. CDR3 DNA (partial): TGTGCCAGCAGCTTCGGTGGGCAAGGCTCCTACGAG.

To note about this clone: The germline gene is not matched at one end of the junction; a read error may be the cause. The read falls 3 residues short of the CDR3 end, and the missing part is taken from the germline J gene. This rearrangement joins TRBV4-2 to TRBJ1-1; 8 bases map to TRBD1. In germline, CDR1 is LGHNA, CDR2 YNFKEQ. The CDR3 spans 13 residues. The sequenced part of the CDR3 DNA is TGCGCCAGCAGCCAAGACAGGGGCACTGAA. Amino acid sequence: CASSQDRGTE. The entire CDR3 sequence reads CASSQDRGTEAFF.

Details on this clone: The CDR3 end is not reached by the read, which stops 3 residues before it; the germline J gene fills it in. The chain joins TRBV29-1 to TRBJ2-5; D not resolved. CDR3 length: 11 amino acids. Germline V gene data show CDR1 as SQVTM and CDR2 as ANQGSEA. Deletions cut 1 base from V and 4 bases from J, with 4 bases between. CDR3 DNA (partial): TGCAGCGTTGAAGGACTAGAGACC. Protein sequence: CSVEGLET. Given in full, the CDR3 is CSVEGLETQYF.

Concerning this clone: The read gets to within 3 residues of the CDR3 end, and the germline J gene fills in the rest. The chain couples TRBV18 to TRBJ1-2; D not certain. The CDR3 is 14 residues long. V lost 1 base to trimming and J lost 4 bases, with 10 bases between them. Germline-derived CDR1 and CDR2 are KGHSH and LQKENI. CDR3 DNA, as far as it was read: TGTGCCAGCTCACCACGGGCAGAAACCTATGGC. Encoded protein: CASSPRAETYG. In full, the CDR3 is CASSPRAETYGYTF.

Regarding this clone: The CDR3 goes on 3 residues after the read ends, and that part is filled in from the germline J gene. This chain connects TRBV7-9 to TRBJ2-3; 8 bases are a match to TRBD2. CDR1 SEHNR and CDR2 FQNEAQ come from the germline V gene (reference sequence). The CDR3 has 14 amino acids. Trimming cost V 5 bases and J 4 bases; bases outside gene matches: 5. Incomplete CDR3 DNA: TGTGCCAGCAGCCCCGGGGGGGGATCAGATACG. Protein sequence: CASSPGGGSDT. The full CDR3 is CASSPGGGSDTQYF.

The CDR3 sequence is CAWSGGFQETQYF. CDR3 DNA (partial): TGTGCCTGGAGTGGGGGCTTCCAAGAGACC. This chain connects TRBV30 to TRBJ2-5; D is possibly TRBD1 (5 bases). Read sequence stops 3 residues before the CDR3 end, and the germline J gene provides the missing end. The germline gives CDR1 GTSNPN, CDR2 SVGIG (reference sequence). Trimming stripped 1 base from V and 1 base from J, with 7 bases between. The CDR3 extends over 13 amino acids.

In the case of this clone: A junction boundary mismatches the germline segment, possibly from a read error. The read gets to within 3 residues of the CDR3 end, and the germline J gene fills in the rest. The V gene is TRBV6-4, the J gene TRBJ2-3; 9 bases match TRBD2. The germline CDR1 and CDR2 sequences are MRHNA and SNTAGT. The CDR3 length is 15 residues. The CDR3 DNA, read in part, is TGTGCCAGCAGTGACTCAGCGGGGGGCACAGAGACG. Amino acids: CASSDSAGGTET. The whole CDR3 is CASSDSAGGTETQYF.

Comments on this clone: The observed sequence ends 3 residues before the CDR3 terminus, with the missing tail filled in from the germline J gene. The chain combines TRBV30 with TRBJ2-5; 9 nucleotides match TRBD1. CDR1 GTSNPN and CDR2 SVGIG come from the germline V gene (reference sequence). Trimming took 4 bases from V and 6 from J; bases not matched to a gene: 12. The CDR3 is 15 amino acids. Partial CDR3 DNA: TGTGCCTGGACCCCCGGGGACAGGGATAGTAAGACC. Protein sequence: CAWTPGDRDSKT. The full CDR3 sequence reads CAWTPGDRDSKTQYF.

This clone shows up as medium-sized by frequency. The read stops 3 residues short of the end of the CDR3; the missing end is completed from the germline J gene. The J gene is TRBJ1-2, the V gene TRBV10-3; a weak D match, TRBD1 (5 bases). The CDR3 consists of 13 residues. The germline CDR1 and CDR2 sequences are ENHRY and SYGVKD. With 0 bases removed from V and 4 bases from J, the gap between germline ends came to 6 bases. CDR3 bases read: TGTGCCATCAGTGAGTCCCAGGGCTATGGC. This gives the protein CAISESQGYG. The full CDR3 reads CAISESQGYGYTF.